A single sample is the source of the 27 T cell receptor beta chains below, sequenced in a study of T cell responses to AZD1222 COVID-19 vaccine. Method: immunoSEQ multiplex PCR; TCRdb's copy keeps in-frame clones and lacks some. The sample has some 170,000 clones; approximately 90% are singletons. The sequencing used peripheral blood, collected 28 days after the second AZD1222 dose. The receptors were sampled from an adult who received the AZD1222 COVID-19 vaccine.

The rearrangement joins TRBV7-9 to TRBJ2-2; no reliable D call. From germline, CDR1 is SEHNR and CDR2 FQNEAQ (reference sequence). This CDR3 has 12 residues. V shed 5 bases and J shed 8 bases, with 9 bases lying between them. The CDR3 DNA reads as TGTGCCAGCAGCCCTCCGCTAGGGGAGCTGTTTTTT. As protein: CASSPPLGELFF.

The chain recombines TRBV18 with TRBJ2-7; D perhaps matches TRBD1 (6 bases). CDR3 length: 15 residues. Trimming pared 2 bases from V and 5 bases from J, leaving 16 bases between. Per germline, CDR1 KGHSH and CDR2 LQKENI. CDR3 residues: CASSPFGGGGDEQYF. CDR3 DNA: TGTGCCAGCTCACCATTTGGGGGCGGTGGTGACGAGCAGTACTTC.

The rearrangement joins TRBV2 to TRBJ2-2; 14 bases are a match to TRBD2. CDR1 and CDR2 from the germline V gene are SNHLY and FYNNEI. V dropped 7 bases and J dropped 6; count of bases not matched to a gene: 7. This CDR3 region has 16 residues. The CDR3 loop is CASKTSGGAEAGELFF. CDR3 in DNA: TGTGCCAGCAAGACTAGCGGGGGGGCGGAGGCCGGGGAGCTGTTTTTT. Combining the CDR3 with reference TRBV2 and TRBJ2-2 gives the whole variable domain EPEVTQTPSHQVTQMGQEVILRCVPISNHLYFYWYRQILGQKVEFLVSFYNNEISEKSEIFDDQFSVERPDGSNFTLKIRSTKLEDSAMYFCASKTSGGAEAGELFFGEGSRLTVL.

V usage is TRBV6-5 and J usage is TRBJ2-7; D ambiguous. This CDR3 contains 13 residues. Germline lookup yields CDR1 MNHEY and CDR2 SVGAGI. V dropped 8 bases and J dropped 1 base, with 12 bases sitting between them. In DNA form, the CDR3 reads TGTGCCAGCCAAAAAGGTCTATCCTACGAGCAGTACTTC. This gives the protein CASQKGLSYEQYF.

This chain uses TRBV11-2 with TRBJ2-5; D remains unclear. CDR1 and CDR2 (germline): SGHAT, FQNNGV. This CDR3 has 15 amino acids. The V end lost 2 bases, the J end lost 1 base, and 11 bases lay between the germline ends. CDR3 nucleotide sequence: TGTGCCAGCAGCTTAATTCGCAGTACCCAAGAGACCCAGTACTTC. Protein: CASSLIRSTQETQYF.

The genes are TRBV18 and TRBJ2-5, with 7 bases that match TRBD2. Germline values: CDR1 KGHSH, CDR2 LQKENI. The length of the CDR3 is 14 residues. J gave up 5 bases and V 2 bases, and 5 bases lay outside the gene matches. The CDR3 protein is CASSPAGVVETQYF. The CDR3 region has the DNA TGTGCCAGCTCACCAGCGGGGGTGGTGGAGACCCAGTACTTC.

The CDR3 nucleotides read TGTGCCAGCAGTTTGTATGGGCACGCTGAAGCTTTCTTT. This encodes CASSLYGHAEAFF. The V gene is TRBV12-3 or TRBV12-4, the J gene TRBJ1-1; D is unclear. The CDR3 extends over 13 amino acids. V was pared by 3 bases and J by 6 bases, with 11 bases between.

The chain has TRBV29-1 and TRBJ1-1, with unresolved D. CDR1 SQVTM and CDR2 ANQGSEA come from the germline V gene. V lost 6 bases and J lost 1, with 6 bases in between. The CDR3 spans 11 residues. The CDR3 protein is CSVLPNTEAFF. CDR3 DNA sequence: TGCAGCGTATTGCCGAACACTGAAGCTTTCTTT. Based on the CDR3 plus reference TRBV29-1 and TRBJ1-1, the full variable domain is SAVISQKPSRDICQRGTSLTIQCQVDSQVTMMFWYRQQPGQSLTLIATANQGSEATYESGFVIDKFPISRPNLTFSTLTVSNMSPEDSSIYLCSVLPNTEAFFGQGTRLTVV.

The chain couples TRBV19 to TRBJ2-7, with a possible D match to TRBD1 (5 bases). CDR3 length: 14 residues. V lost 0 bases to trimming and J lost 4 bases, with 10 bases between them. Germline loops: CDR1 LNHDA, CDR2 SQIVND (reference sequence). The CDR3 region is CASSIDSGLYEQYF. In DNA form, the CDR3 reads TGTGCCAGTAGTATAGATTCAGGGCTGTACGAGCAGTACTTC.

The rearrangement uses TRBV5-1 and TRBJ2-7; a possible D gene is TRBD1 (6 bases). Germline-derived CDR1 and CDR2 are SGHRS and YFSETQ. Trimming stripped 1 base from V and 6 bases from J, with 20 bases between. The CDR3 contains 16 residues. The CDR3 is CASSLFTGQGPSEQYF. The CDR3 DNA follows: TGCGCCAGCAGCTTGTTCACGGGACAAGGCCCCTCCGAGCAGTACTTC.

This rearrangement joins TRBV6-5 to TRBJ2-7; 7 bases are shared with TRBD2. Germline V gene data show CDR1 as MNHEY and CDR2 as SVGAGI. The CDR3 spans 14 residues. V lost 2 bases and J lost 2; bases outside the gene matches: 3. This chain's CDR3 is CASSYQLAPYEQYF. In DNA form, the CDR3 reads TGTGCCAGCAGTTACCAACTAGCGCCCTACGAGCAGTACTTC.

The chain couples TRBV11-2 to TRBJ2-2, with 8 bases fitting TRBD1. CDR1 and CDR2 from the germline V gene are SGHAT and FQNNGV. Trimming at V came to 7 bases and at J to 5 bases, leaving 6 bases not matched to a gene. This CDR3 has 14 amino acids. DNA of the CDR3: TGTGCCAGCACACGGACAGGGCGGACCGGGGAGCTGTTTTTT. Its protein is CASTRTGRTGELFF. Full variable domain (rest looked up from reference TRBV11-2 and TRBJ2-2): EAGVAQSPRYKIIEKRQSVAFWCNPISGHATLYWYQQILGQGPKLLIQFQNNGVVDDSQLPKDRFSAERLKGVDSTLKIQPAKLEDSAVYLCASTRTGRTGELFFGEGSRLTVL.

The genes are TRBV19 and TRBJ2-6; 7 bases are a match to TRBD1. Germline lookup yields CDR1 LNHDA and CDR2 SQIVND (reference sequence). CDR3 size: 14 residues. V was pared by 7 bases and J by 4 bases, with 4 bases of the junction left unmatched. The CDR3: CASTPGGGANVLTF. The CDR3 DNA is TGTGCCAGTACCCCAGGGGGAGGGGCCAACGTCCTGACTTTC.

The rearrangement joins TRBV29-1 to TRBJ1-1; D not certain. The V and J ends lost 8 bases and 5 bases respectively, with 12 bases between them. This CDR3 region has 11 residues. CDR1 SQVTM and CDR2 ANQGSEA come from the germline V gene. CDR3 sequence (DNA): TGCAGCCCCCATCGGGTGACTGAAGCTTTCTTT. It yields the protein CSPHRVTEAFF.

The chain uses TRBV30 and TRBJ1-2; D gene unclear. The V end lost 6 bases, the J end lost 7 bases, and 15 bases lay between the germline ends. Germline values: CDR1 GTSNPN, CDR2 SVGIG (reference sequence). The CDR3 totals 12 residues. In nucleotides, the CDR3 is TGTGCCTGCGATCGAGCCTGGGCTGGCTACACCTTC. Protein: CACDRAWAGYTF.

This sequence joins TRBV19 and TRBJ2-3; D possibly uses TRBD1 or TRBD2 (5 bases each). Germline CDR1 and CDR2: LNHDA and SQIVND (reference sequence). This CDR3 has 14 residues. V gave up 1 base and J gave up 2 bases, with 7 bases separating them. The CDR3 DNA is TGTGCCAGTAGTATAGGGGACGACACAGATACGCAGTATTTT. It encodes CASSIGDDTDTQYF.

This clone occurred once. The rearrangement uses TRBV5-1 and TRBJ2-4, with 7 bases matching TRBD1. The germline gives CDR1 SGHRS, CDR2 YFSETQ. V shed 4 bases and J 8 bases; nucleotides not matched to a gene: 15. This CDR3 region has 16 residues. The CDR3, as DNA: TGCGCCAGCAGCCTGGGGTTGACAGGGCCCGGAGACATTCAGTACTTC. It translates to CASSLGLTGPGDIQYF.

This clone has just one count. The chain carries TRBV2 and TRBJ2-1; possible D gene TRBD1, 6 bases. CDR1 and CDR2 (germline): SNHLY, FYNNEI. The CDR3 loop spans 14 amino acids. V lost 6 bases to trimming and J lost 3 bases, with 12 bases between them. The CDR3 region is CASSQQGRYNEQFF. CDR3 nucleotides: TGTGCCAGCAGCCAACAGGGCCGCTACAATGAGCAGTTCTTC.

The J gene is TRBJ2-7, the V gene TRBV4-3; 7 bases fit TRBD1. The trim removed 1 base at V and 2 bases at J, leaving 8 bases unmatched. Germline-derived CDR1 and CDR2 are LGHNA and YSLEER. This CDR3 is 16 amino acids long. CDR3 DNA sequence: TGCGCCAGCAGCCAAGTTCGGGCAGGGGGTCCCTACGAGCAGTACTTC. Its translation is CASSQVRAGGPYEQYF.

The chain carries TRBV6-1 and TRBJ1-2; D uncertain. This CDR3 is 14 amino acids long. Germline loops: CDR1 MNHNS, CDR2 SASEGT. Trimming cost V 1 base and J 7 bases, with 13 bases left between them. CDR3 in DNA: TGTGCCAGCAGTGAAGGGCCCGGGCAAACTGGCTACACCTTC. This translates into CASSEGPGQTGYTF.

This rearrangement joins TRBV4-3 to TRBJ1-3; 7 bases are shared with TRBD1. Trimming at V came to 0 bases and at J to 0 bases, leaving 8 bases not matched to a gene. The CDR3 runs 18 residues. Germline V CDR1 and CDR2: LGHNA, YSLEER. The CDR3 loop reads CASSQDSGTVRSGNTIYF. The CDR3, as DNA: TGCGCCAGCAGCCAAGACTCCGGGACAGTACGCTCTGGAAACACCATATATTTT.

V is TRBV24-1 and J is TRBJ1-5, with D uncertain. Trimming stripped 3 bases from V and 2 bases from J, with 10 bases between. Germline CDR1 KGHDR, CDR2 SFDVKD. The CDR3 totals 15 residues. CDR3 amino acids: CATSDGSQGNQPQHF. The CDR3 DNA reads as TGTGCCACCAGTGATGGGTCGCAGGGCAATCAGCCCCAGCATTTT.

The J gene is TRBJ2-3, the V gene TRBV18; D gene unclear. CDR1 is KGHSH, CDR2 LQKENI, per germline. The CDR3 runs to 15 residues. The ends were cut back, 3 bases at V and 6 bases at J, with 16 bases in the middle. Written as DNA, the CDR3 is TGTGCCAGCTCACCTTGGGTCTCCTTTGAGGATACGCAGTATTTT. This encodes CASSPWVSFEDTQYF.

This sequence joins TRBV19 and TRBJ1-5; D is undetermined. The germline gives CDR1 LNHDA, CDR2 SQIVND (reference sequence). With 6 bases removed from V and 5 bases from J, the gap between germline ends came to 23 bases. There are 17 residues in the CDR3. CDR3 coding DNA: TGTGCCAGTAGCTACCGGGGAGACAAAGCTGTCGATCAGCCCCAGCATTTT. Translation gives CASSYRGDKAVDQPQHF.

V is TRBV5-4 and J is TRBJ1-2; weak D call: TRBD1 (5 bases). V was shortened by 0 bases and J by 8 bases, with 14 bases between the two germline ends. CDR1 and CDR2 from the germline V gene are SGHNT and YYREEE (reference sequence). The CDR3 is 14 amino acids. CDR3 sequence (DNA): TGTGCCAGCAGCTTGGTGGGAGCTACAGGAGGCTACACCTTC. Residues: CASSLVGATGGYTF.

The rearrangement uses TRBV10-2 and TRBJ2-4, with D uncertain. The CDR3 has 15 residues. Germline V gene data show CDR1 as WSHSY and CDR2 as SAAADI. V was pared by 3 bases and J by 5 bases, with 14 bases between. In DNA, the CDR3 is TGCGCCAGCAGTGAATTAAGGCTAGACGAAAACATTCAGTACTTC. It encodes CASSELRLDENIQYF.

This chain joins TRBV5-1 and TRBJ2-3; 8 bases map to TRBD1. Trimming took 4 bases from V and 6 from J; bases not matched to a gene: 10. The CDR3 sequence is 15 residues long. Germline V gives CDR1 SGHRS, CDR2 YFSETQ. The CDR3 here is CASSQPGQDLDTQYF. Written as DNA, the CDR3 is TGCGCCAGCAGCCAACCGGGACAGGACCTTGATACGCAGTATTTT.